This T cell receptor beta chain was profiled in a study of CXCR3-negative and CXCR3-positive naive CD8 T cells. This CDR3 is 14 amino acids long. CDR1 and CDR2 (germline): MDHEN, SYDVKM. TRB cDNA was prepared as libraries by UMI-labeled 5' RACE. TCRdb re-called the 5' RACE reads and catalogs CDR3 proteins one per entry, DNA excluded. The table lists about 130,000 distinct CDR3 sequences. This TCR derives from a human donor in good health. Some clones in this sample may be carry-over from other donors' samples. The chain is built from TRBV28 and TRBJ2-1. Sequencing was performed on naive CXCR3- CD8+ T cells from blood. This sample's subset: CD45RO-CCR7+CD27+CD95- naive CD8+ T cells lacking CXCR3 (TNR3-). This chain's CDR3 is CASDVGKADNEQFF. Supplemented by reference TRBV28 and TRBJ2-1, the full variable domain reads DVKVTQSSRYLVKRTGEKVFLECVQDMDHENMFWYRQDPGLGLRLIYFSYDVKMKEKGDIPEGYSVSREKKERFSLILESASTNQTSMYLCASDVGKADNEQFFGPGTRLTVL.